The clone carrying this TCR beta chain came up a few times. The antigen remains undetermined. Amplification used 60 Vbeta primers and 13 Jbeta primers. Assay: immunoSEQ multiplex PCR; the TCRdb copy retains only in-frame clones and omits some. The data contain approximately 130,000 clones, 8.9% of them singletons. The source of the sample is a study of cytomegalovirus exposure and HLA in healthy donors. About the research overall: For the approximately 400 genotyped donors, around 76% fell within the Caucasian-associated ancestry cluster. Study outcomes and limitations: The HLA-A and HLA-B alleles of most subjects were reportedly predicted accurately from TCR beta sequences. Later, an analysis showed that TCR beta chains associated with HLA were more clonally expanded than others that were equally common. Sequence variants that were highly shared formed a cluster that was likely a sequencing artifact.

This CDR3 contains 15 residues. CDR1 and CDR2 (germline): KGHSH, LQKENI. V lost 5 bases and J lost 7; bases outside the gene matches: 8. This TCR derives from a woman between 40 and 55 years old in good health and CMV-seropositive. The sample comprised PBMCs. The V gene is TRBV18, the J gene TRBJ2-1, with 10 bases lining up with TRBD2. CDR3: CASSASGGLWNEQFF. Here the CDR3 DNA reads TGTGCCAGCTCAGCTAGCGGGGGCCTTTGGAATGAGCAGTTCTTC.